A selection of T cell receptor beta chains follows, all from one sample in a study of PD-L1 blockade in urothelial cancer. Sequencing used immunoSEQ multiplex PCR; TCRdb keeps in-frame clones, though not all of them. The sample gives around 30,000 clones, around four fifths of which show up once; 2.5% to 3.5% is in the top ten. The input for sequencing was PBMCs, taken around atezolizumab (anti-PD-L1) treatment. The receptors were sampled from a man aged 70-80 years with urothelial cancer. Both conserved end residues are part of each CDR3. The D gene is left open where the match is weak. Expanded clones get a size class; other rows say once, few or many, or leave the size out.

cdr3_nt	cdr3_aa	v_call	d_call	cdr3_length	j_call	clone_size
TGTGCCAGCTCACCACCGGCAGGGATGGGCTACACCTTC	CASSPPAGMGYTF	TRBV18	NA	13	TRBJ1-2	NA
TGTGCCAGCAGCTTGGGCGGGGACAGGCCAATTTTT	CASSLGGDRPIF	TRBV7-3	TRBD1	12	TRBJ2-2	NA
TGTGCCAGCAGTGGAGGTGGGAGCAATCAGCCCCAGCATTTT	CASSGGGSNQPQHF	TRBV6-1	NA	14	TRBJ1-5	once
TGTGCCAGCAGCCTGGGAGGGTCAGGTTACTACGAGCAGTACTTC	CASSLGGSGYYEQYF	TRBV5-6	TRBD2	15	TRBJ2-7	NA
TGTGCCAGCACCCAAAAACCCAGGTCCGGCTACGAGCAGTACTTC	CASTQKPRSGYEQYF	TRBV2	NA	15	TRBJ2-7	NA
TGTGCCATCAGCCCCCGGGGGGGCCAAGAGACCCAGTACTTC	CAISPRGGQETQYF	TRBV10-3	TRBD2	14	TRBJ2-5	NA
TGTGCCAGCAGCCGGGACCTGGGGGGAGGGGGGGCCAACGTCCTGACTTTC	CASSRDLGGGGANVLTF	TRBV5-4	TRBD2	17	TRBJ2-6	NA
TGTGCCAGCAGCCCACCGACTCTTACACCTAGTGGCTACACCTTC	CASSPPTLTPSGYTF	TRBV5-4	NA	15	TRBJ1-2	NA
TGTGCCAGTAGTATAGGCCCGGGAGGGGCATATGGCTACACCTTC	CASSIGPGGAYGYTF	TRBV19	NA	15	TRBJ1-2	once
TGTGCCAGCAGCTTGAGGACTAGCGGGGGGGCCTTCTCCGGGGAGCTGTTTTTT	CASSLRTSGGAFSGELFF	TRBV7-8	TRBD2	18	TRBJ2-2	NA
TGTGCCCGCTCGGGACTATCCGGTGAGCAGTTCTTC	CARSGLSGEQFF	TRBV30	TRBD2	12	TRBJ2-1	NA
TGTGCCACCAGCAGAGAAGGGGCCTCCTACGAGCAGTACTTC	CATSREGASYEQYF	TRBV15	NA	14	TRBJ2-7	NA
TGTGCCAGCAGCAAGAGCGGGGGAAGCACAGATACGCAGTATTTT	CASSKSGGSTDTQYF	TRBV7-2	TRBD2	15	TRBJ2-3	once
TGTGCCAGCAGGCACAGGGGTTTTGACGAGCAGTACTTC	CASRHRGFDEQYF	TRBV6-1	TRBD1	13	TRBJ2-7	NA
TGTGCCAGCAGCCTTAGGGCGGGAGGGTCCTACTCTGGGGCCAACGTCCTGACTTTC	CASSLRAGGSYSGANVLTF	TRBV9	TRBD2	19	TRBJ2-6	once
TGTGCCAGCAGCTTAGGGGGGCGGGTAGGGCAGTATTTT	CASSLGGRVGQYF	TRBV7-2	NA	13	TRBJ2-3	NA
TGTGCCAGCAGCTCGGGACTCTACGAGACCCAGTACTTC	CASSSGLYETQYF	TRBV7-6	NA	13	TRBJ2-5	NA